A selection of T cell receptor beta chains follows, all from one sample in a study of blood T cell repertoires in COVID-19. Assay: immunoSEQ multiplex PCR; the TCRdb copy retains only in-frame clones and omits some. The data hold 150,000 or so clones, with 81% observed a single time. The specimen was peripheral blood. These receptors were taken from a human donor in a cohort sampled during active COVID-19. CDR3s include the opening cysteine and the closing phenylalanine or tryptophan.

J gene,V gene,CDR3 protein
TRBJ2-2,TRBV30,CAWRASGRTLTGELFF
TRBJ2-1,TRBV6-5,CASSYIGDRGLNEQFF
TRBJ1-5,TRBV24-1,CATSDFGERSQHF
TRBJ1-4,TRBV21-1,CASSKADSPTNEKLFF
TRBJ1-2,TRBV18,CASSPLVGTDYGYTF
TRBJ2-2,TRBV19,CASSMMDRIHTGELFF
TRBJ1-5,TRBV4-3,CASSQETGFGNQPQHF
TRBJ2-2,TRBV6-2/TRBV6-3,CASSDRGYTGELFF
TRBJ2-7,TRBV9,CASSVADNYEQYF
TRBJ2-7,TRBV7-8,CASSLVMGQSSSYEQYF
TRBJ1-5,TRBV3-1/TRBV3-2,CASSPGQGNQPQHF
TRBJ1-3,TRBV29-1,CSVRGSSGTDTIYF
TRBJ2-1,TRBV5-1,CASRLAGANYNEQFF
TRBJ2-7,TRBV3-1/TRBV3-2,CASSRNTYEQYF
TRBJ2-2,TRBV19,CAGKRTGGPGELFF
TRBJ1-1,TRBV6-5,CASSYMGDREAFF
TRBJ1-2,TRBV4-3,CASSQDGGGSGANYGYTF
TRBJ1-3,TRBV4-2,CASSPGQGTLANTIYF
TRBJ1-6,TRBV25-1,CASSDRDRGFNSPLHF
TRBJ1-1,TRBV27,CASSLEMNTEAFF
TRBJ1-1,TRBV27,CASTMYRGNTEAFF
TRBJ1-1,TRBV19,CASSIHPPGQGALTEAFF
TRBJ2-1,TRBV18,CASSPPAGYNEQFF
TRBJ2-3,TRBV27,CASRIYGTPSTDTQYF
TRBJ1-1,TRBV3-1/TRBV3-2,CASSPSENTEAFF
TRBJ2-7,TRBV14,CASSQERGAYEQYF
TRBJ1-2,TRBV20-1,CSASGGGGKGPANYGYTF
TRBJ1-4,TRBV6-5,CASSYGEQFNEKLFF
TRBJ1-5,TRBV7-9,CASSLLWGTQNQPQHF
TRBJ2-1,TRBV6-2/TRBV6-3,CASSYELAGYNEQFF
TRBJ1-2,TRBV2,CASSVGQGGYGYTF
TRBJ1-1,TRBV2,CASRGRMNTEAFF
TRBJ1-2,TRBV7-2,CASSLRGIPSSYTF
TRBJ1-1,TRBV28,CASIPSGRGTEAFF
TRBJ2-5,TRBV9,CASSVATGEETQYF
TRBJ2-5,TRBV7-8,CASSLSSGRAGETQYF
TRBJ1-3,TRBV10-3,CAISVLGQTSSGNTIYF
TRBJ1-5,TRBV20-1,CSASVINQPQHF
TRBJ2-1,TRBV19,CASSLPPGSSLQDEQFF
TRBJ1-1,TRBV18,CASSPFGGESNTEAFF
TRBJ1-4,TRBV18,CASSIGARSEKLFF
TRBJ1-1,TRBV5-1,CASSLRGQNTEAFF
TRBJ2-1,TRBV6-6,CASSRNEQFF
TRBJ2-7,TRBV5-1,CASSLGHEPYEQYF
TRBJ2-7,TRBV2,CASSSQGGFSEQYF
TRBJ2-5,TRBV7-2,CASSPPAPPTQYF
TRBJ1-5,TRBV30,CAYGRGAGNQPQHF
TRBJ2-6,TRBV7-8,CASSARTATGANVLTF
TRBJ2-3,TRBV11-2,CASSRTFSGRDADTQYF
TRBJ2-3,TRBV30,CAWSVRSTDTQYF
TRBJ2-3,TRBV28,CASSPTGGVSTDTQYF
TRBJ2-7,TRBV30,CAWGGQSYEQYF
TRBJ1-2,TRBV12-3/TRBV12-4,CATSDRGDYGYTF
TRBJ2-5,TRBV6-6,CASSYGTGQETQYF
TRBJ2-3,TRBV6-2/TRBV6-3,CASSYGLAGDTQYF
TRBJ2-1,TRBV7-3,CASSIGTSGSRLMQFF
TRBJ2-1,TRBV5-4,CASSFPGQGDFEQFF
TRBJ2-1,TRBV30,CAWSVTSGGADEQFF
TRBJ2-5,TRBV7-2,CASSFAGGGGETQYF
TRBJ2-7,TRBV7-9,CASSRGLAGSNSEQYF